The 19 T cell receptor beta chains below come from one sample, sequenced in a study of shared T cell receptors in the human thymus. The table came from immunoSEQ multiplex PCR; TCRdb's copy has only in-frame clones and leaves some out. This table holds some 660,000 clones, 87% found once. This sample also appeared in a second study, on human thymus T cells.

Sequences were obtained from thymocytes. These receptor sequences come from a boy younger than two with a congenital heart defect.

V gene TRBV7-6 combines with J gene TRBJ2-3; TRBD2 agrees at 14 bases. The CDR3 is 18 residues long. V lost 5 bases, J lost 9 bases, and 16 bases stayed unmatched. Germline CDR1 reads SGHVS; CDR2 reads FNYEAQ. The CDR3 DNA follows: TGTGCCAGCAGCACGGGACTAGCGGGAGTCAGGCGGGTGGACACGCAGTATTTT. Translated, it gives CASSTGLAGVRRVDTQYF.

This clone was seen more than once but under ten times. The same CDR3 arises from other DNA sequences in this sample as well. J is TRBJ2-1 and V is TRBV20-1; D gene unclear. Germline lookup yields CDR1 DFQATT and CDR2 SNEGSKA (reference sequence). V was pared by 2 bases and J by 4 bases, with 3 bases between. The CDR3 has 11 amino acids. The CDR3 coding sequence is TGCAGTGCTAGACCATACAATGAGCAGTTCTTC. This translates into CSARPYNEQFF.

The chain links TRBV4-3 to TRBJ2-3; 11 bases are a match to TRBD2. V gave up 3 bases and J gave up 0 bases; unmatched junction bases: 2. Germline values: CDR1 LGHNA, CDR2 YSLEER. CDR3 length: 16 residues. CDR3: CASSHRTSGSTDTQYF. CDR3 nucleotide sequence: TGCGCCAGCAGCCACCGGACTAGCGGGAGCACAGATACGCAGTATTTT.

The gene calls are TRBV10-3 and TRBJ1-1; no definite D call. Germline V gene data show CDR1 as ENHRY and CDR2 as SYGVKD. The CDR3 is 21 residues long. Trimming removed 4 bases at V and 0 bases at J, with 30 bases between. CDR3 sequence reads: CAISGDEMEATHPLLNTEAFF. CDR3 in DNA: TGTGCCATCAGTGGGGATGAGATGGAGGCGACGCATCCCCTCTTGAACACTGAAGCTTTCTTT.

This clone was recorded only once. The genes are TRBV5-6 and TRBJ1-1; D possibly corresponds to TRBD1 (5 bases). From germline, CDR1 is SGHDT and CDR2 YYEEEE. The CDR3 totals 19 residues. Trimming removed 2 bases from V and 4 bases from J, with 27 bases in between. The CDR3 loop reads CASSFEWTFNRTKGTEAFF. The CDR3 nucleotides read TGTGCCAGCAGCTTTGAATGGACATTTAATCGAACGAAGGGCACTGAAGCTTTCTTT. The entire variable domain, with the rest obtained from reference TRBV5-6 and TRBJ1-1, is as follows: DAGVTQSPTHLIKTRGQQVTLRCSPKSGHDTVSWYQQALGQGPQFIFQYYEEEERQRGNFPDRFSGHQFPNYSSELNVNALLLGDSALYLCASSFEWTFNRTKGTEAFFGQGTRLTVV.

The genes are TRBV14 and TRBJ2-1; perhaps TRBD2 as D (6 bases). In germline, CDR1 is SGHDN, CDR2 FVKESK. Between the trimmed V and J ends, which lost 4 bases and 5 bases, there was a span of 18 bases. This CDR3 comprises 16 residues. The chain's CDR3 is CASSPAPGRQNNEQFF. The CDR3 nucleotides are TGTGCCAGCAGCCCAGCCCCCGGGAGACAGAACAATGAGCAGTTCTTC.

CDR3 coding DNA: TGTGCCACCAGCAGAGGCAGTAGCAATCAGCCCCAGCATTTT. It encodes CATSRGSSNQPQHF. The chain recombines TRBV15 with TRBJ1-5; D unresolved. The CDR3 has 14 amino acids. Per the germline V gene, CDR1 is LNHNV and CDR2 is YYDKDF (reference sequence). V was clipped by 1 base and J by 0 bases, with 4 bases between them.

The chain uses TRBV6-4 and TRBJ2-1; 8 bases match TRBD1. The germline CDR1 and CDR2 sequences are MRHNA and SNTAGT. There are 12 residues in the CDR3. V gave up 9 bases and J gave up 6 bases; unmatched junction bases: 4. This chain's CDR3 is CARKDRVNEQFF. In DNA, the CDR3 is TGTGCCAGAAAGGACAGGGTCAATGAGCAGTTCTTC.

The CDR3 DNA sequence: TGTGCCAGCAGTTTAGGGGACAGGGTGCCTCGTCATAACACTGAAGCTTTCTTT. Encoded protein: CASSLGDRVPRHNTEAFF. The chain has TRBV27 and TRBJ1-1; 9 positions match TRBD1. The V gene end was trimmed by 2 bases and the J gene end by 2 bases; junction bases not matched to a gene: 12. The V gene's germline CDR1 is MNHEY and CDR2 SMNVEV (reference sequence). The CDR3 is 18 residues long.

The rearrangement uses TRBV7-9 and TRBJ1-1; unclear D gene. CDR3 length: 13 amino acids. In germline, CDR1 is SEHNR, CDR2 FQNEAQ (reference sequence). The V gene lost 5 bases and the J gene lost 7 bases, with 14 bases spanning the gap. CDR3 DNA: TGTGCCAGCAGCCCCCGGTCCGGGAATGAAGCTTTCTTT. Residues: CASSPRSGNEAFF.

The chain is built from TRBV5-1 and TRBJ1-1; D is unclear. CDR3 size: 15 residues. Germline-derived CDR1 and CDR2 are SGHRS and YFSETQ. V shed 3 bases and J shed 4 bases, with 16 bases lying between them. CDR3 DNA: TGCGCCAGCAGCTCGAAACAGTGGATGGGCACTGAAGCTTTCTTT. Translation: CASSSKQWMGTEAFF.

The chain is built from TRBV29-1 and TRBJ2-5; D is unclear. The CDR3 contains 16 residues. The V end lost 5 bases, the J end lost 0 bases, and 19 bases lay between the germline ends. Germline-derived CDR1 and CDR2 are SQVTM and ANQGSEA. CDR3 protein: CSVIAVSWAHQETQYF. The CDR3 coding sequence is TGCAGCGTTATCGCCGTCTCGTGGGCCCACCAAGAGACCCAGTACTTC.

The chain uses TRBV5-1 and TRBJ1-2; TRBD1 matches at 10 bases. The germline V gene has CDR1 SGHRS and CDR2 YFSETQ. The J segment lost 3 bases and the V segment lost 7 bases, leaving 3 bases of the junction unmatched. CDR3 size: 13 residues. The DNA of the CDR3 is TGCGCCAGCCGACAGGGGGCTTACTATGGCTACACCTTC. Translating gives CASRQGAYYGYTF.

V gene TRBV9 combines with J gene TRBJ2-1; D unresolved. CDR3 length: 14 amino acids. Trimming removed 4 bases from V and 9 bases from J, with 17 bases in between. Germline V gene lookup returns CDR1 SGDLS and CDR2 YYNGEE. DNA for the CDR3: TGTGCCAGCAGCCTTAGGAGTGTGGCCTTTGAGCAGTTCTTC. As protein: CASSLRSVAFEQFF.

V is TRBV2 and J is TRBJ2-3; 8 bases map to TRBD2. With V trimmed by 10 bases and J by 4 bases, 4 bases remained unmatched. Germline CDR1 is SNHLY and CDR2 is FYNNEI. The CDR3 sequence is 12 residues long. The CDR3 here is CAIRGGPDTQYF. Written as DNA, the CDR3 is TGTGCCATCCGGGGGGGCCCAGATACGCAGTATTTT.

This chain links TRBV27 with TRBJ2-7; TRBD2 matches at 7 bases. Germline-derived CDR1 and CDR2 are MNHEY and SMNVEV (reference sequence). The length of the CDR3 is 13 residues. Trimming removed 6 bases from V and 4 bases from J; junction bases left unmatched: 6. The CDR3 DNA follows: TGTGCCAGCAGGCGGGGGTATCGGTACGAGCAGTACTTC. Residues: CASRRGYRYEQYF.

The chain is built from TRBV6-5 and TRBJ1-2, with D unresolved. This CDR3 comprises 16 residues. Trimming shortened V by 0 bases and J by 4 bases, and 15 bases separated the two germline ends. Germline-derived CDR1 and CDR2 are MNHEY and SVGAGI. The CDR3 reads CASSYSGRPELYGYTF. CDR3 nucleotides: TGTGCCAGCAGTTACTCGGGCAGGCCCGAACTCTATGGCTACACCTTC.

The chain recombines TRBV27 with TRBJ2-1, with 13 bases identical to TRBD2. V gave up 6 bases and J gave up 6 bases; unmatched junction bases: 14. The germline gives CDR1 MNHEY, CDR2 SMNVEV (reference sequence). The CDR3 covers 18 residues. DNA of the CDR3: TGTGCCAGCAGATATACCGGGACTAGCGGGGTGGAAAGCAATGAGCAGTTCTTC. Encoded protein: CASRYTGTSGVESNEQFF.

The chain uses TRBV4-1 and TRBJ1-1, with TRBD1 matching 7 bases. The CDR3 spans 17 residues. Trimming cost V 5 bases and J 0 bases; bases outside gene matches: 12. In germline, CDR1 is MGHRA, CDR2 YSYEKL. The CDR3 sequence: CASSCYGTACMNTEAFF. The CDR3 DNA reads as TGCGCCAGCAGCTGTTATGGGACAGCCTGCATGAACACTGAAGCTTTCTTT.